This T cell receptor (beta chain) derives from a study of T cells after yellow fever vaccination. On the study more broadly: Preparation of fractions with low cell numbers was performed using SMART-Seq v4 Ultra Low Input.

This CDR3 comprises 15 residues. Germline CDR1 and CDR2: LNHNV and YYDKDF (reference sequence). The junction had 2 bases not matched to a gene; V was cut back by 3 bases and J by 2 bases. Study-wide points: Most clones from primary vaccination resurfaced after the booster (approximately 97% CD4, approximately 87% CD8). Clonotypes found in both CD4 and CD8 compartments made up a small share.

The authors made TCR cDNA by 5'RACE template switching, adding a universal primer site and UMIs. TCRdb analysed the 5' RACE reads with MiXCR anew, one entry per CDR3 protein. The table has some 550,000 distinct CDR3 sequences, over 15% seen once; the top ten hold roughly an eighth. As concerns this clonotype: The antigen is unknown.

The TCR was taken from a man aged 25 to 40 who received the YFV17D yellow fever vaccine. This material consisted of PBMCs, taken 15 days after the yellow fever booster vaccination. The chain is built from TRBV15 and TRBJ2-1, with 9 bases identical to TRBD1. The CDR3 nucleotides read TGTGCCACCAGCAGCGGACAGGGGACCTACAATGAGCAGTTCTTC. It is translated as CATSSGQGTYNEQFF.